This T cell receptor beta chain was profiled in a study of identical twins. Addition of a universal primer site occurred through template switching, and cDNA carried unique molecular identifiers. TCRdb re-called the 5' RACE reads through MiXCR, storing one row per CDR3 protein. The data hold 700,000 or so distinct CDR3 sequences, with 8.6% observed a single time. This clonotype was observed at least ten times. The antigen is not known. Study-wide results and limits: Invariant MAIT and iNKT cells could partly confound zero-insertion analyses. Excess sharing between twins was weaker in beta out-of-frame sequences. There were fewer insertions in abundant cord blood beta clonotypes, but memory repertoires showed no such pattern.

This CDR3 is 12 amino acids long. Germline CDR1 is SQVTM and CDR2 is ANQGSEA. The V gene lost 4 bases and the J gene lost 4 bases, with 11 bases spanning the gap. The same specimen was also included in a second study, on yellow fever vaccine responses in identical twins.

The clonotype comes from a woman aged 18 to 35 in good health. The sequencing sample was made of PBMCs. The chain carries TRBV29-1 and TRBJ2-7; D not certain. The CDR3 DNA sequence: TGCAGCGTTGTTAAAGGAGTATACGAGCAGTACTTC. It specifies CSVVKGVYEQYF.